This passage covers 6 T cell receptor beta chains from one sample sequenced in a study of blood T cell repertoires in COVID-19. Assay used: immunoSEQ multiplex PCR; TCRdb lists only in-frame clones, some missing. The table includes a few hundred thousand clones, around 87% detected once. Sequencing used peripheral blood. The source of these receptors is a woman aged 45 to 65 with acute or convalescent COVID-19.

This chain joins TRBV19 and TRBJ1-5; the D gene is possibly TRBD1 (5 bases). With 6 bases removed from V and 7 bases from J, the gap between germline ends came to 22 bases. Germline CDR1 is LNHDA and CDR2 is SQIVND (reference sequence). The CDR3 is 16 amino acids. The DNA for the CDR3 is TGTGCCAGTAGGCCCCGTTGGGGGGAAATATTCCAGCCCCAGCATTTT. Its translation: CASRPRWGEIFQPQHF.

This clone came up once. The J gene is TRBJ2-2, the V gene TRBV10-3, with a weak D call TRBD1 (6 bases). The germline gives CDR1 ENHRY, CDR2 SYGVKD. The V end lost 6 bases, the J end lost 0 bases, and 11 bases lay between the germline ends. The CDR3 covers 15 residues. DNA for the CDR3: TGTGCCATCAGCGTACAGGGACCGAACACCGGGGAGCTGTTTTTT. It specifies CAISVQGPNTGELFF.

The chain has TRBV10-3 and TRBJ1-3; D is ambiguous. Germline V gene data show CDR1 as ENHRY and CDR2 as SYGVKD. Trimming stripped 3 bases from V and 0 bases from J, with 12 bases between. This CDR3 comprises 16 residues. Written as DNA, the CDR3 is TGTGCCATCAGTGAAAATATGGTAGTCTCTGGAAACACCATATATTTT. Encoded protein: CAISENMVVSGNTIYF.

The count of this clone is one. The rearrangement uses TRBV19 and TRBJ2-2; D not certain. Trimming left V 7 bases short and J 4 bases short, with 16 bases between. Germline V lookup: CDR1 LNHDA, CDR2 SQIVND (reference sequence). The CDR3 is 15 amino acids. Here the CDR3 reads CASMSSGVSTGELFF. The CDR3 coding sequence is TGTGCCAGTATGTCTTCGGGTGTGAGCACCGGGGAGCTGTTTTTT.

The chain has TRBV4-1 and TRBJ1-5, with 9 bases aligning to TRBD1. This CDR3 region has 16 residues. CDR1 and CDR2 from the germline V gene are MGHRA and YSYEKL. Unmatched junction bases numbered 7, after V lost 4 bases and J lost 3 bases. CDR3 protein: CASSRRQGVDNQPQHF. In DNA form, the CDR3 reads TGCGCCAGCAGCCGAAGACAGGGGGTCGACAATCAGCCCCAGCATTTT.

The gene calls are TRBV7-6 and TRBJ1-2, with D possibly being TRBD1 (5 bases). Germline-derived CDR1 and CDR2 are SGHVS and FNYEAQ. The CDR3 length is 14 residues. V was pared by 1 base and J by 8 bases, with 14 bases between. The CDR3 protein is CASSLVGGREGYTF. The CDR3 coding sequence is TGTGCCAGCAGCTTAGTCGGGGGGAGGGAGGGCTACACCTTC.